These 21 T cell receptor beta chains were sequenced from one sample in a study of cytomegalovirus exposure and HLA in healthy donors. The PCR employed 60 Vbeta primers together with 13 Jbeta primers. Some clones are missing from TCRdb's copy, which holds only in-frame ones; the method was immunoSEQ multiplex PCR. Of around 210,000 clones listed, about 85% are singletons. What was sequenced was PBMCs. The receptor source for this set is a girl aged 2 to 10 in good health and CMV-seronegative.

This chain uses TRBV5-6 with TRBJ2-7, with a tentative D call TRBD1 (6 bases). V was pared by 3 bases and J by 2 bases, with 12 bases between. The CDR3 loop spans 14 amino acids. The germline CDR1 and CDR2 sequences are SGHDT and YYEEEE. The CDR3 protein is CASSWYYRAYEQYF. Here the CDR3 DNA reads TGTGCCAGCAGCTGGTATTACAGGGCCTACGAGCAGTACTTC.

In its sample, this clone was seen once. This sequence joins TRBV7-9 and TRBJ2-1; 13 bases are shared with TRBD2. With V trimmed by 5 bases and J by 7 bases, 11 bases remained unmatched. Germline CDR1 and CDR2: SEHNR and FQNEAQ (reference sequence). The CDR3 covers 17 residues. The chain's CDR3 is CASSGKGLAGEKNEQFF. CDR3 nucleotide sequence: TGTGCCAGCAGCGGGAAAGGACTAGCGGGAGAGAAAAATGAGCAGTTCTTC. The full variable domain, with the rest looked up from reference TRBV7-9 and TRBJ2-1, is DTGVSQNPRHKITKRGQNVTFRCDPISEHNRLYWYRQTLGQGPEFLTYFQNEAQLEKSRLLSDRFSAERPKGSFSTLEIQRTEQGDSAMYLCASSGKGLAGEKNEQFFGPGTRLTVL.

The V and J genes are TRBV20-1 and TRBJ2-1, with no clear D. Germline V gene sequence: CDR1 DFQATT, CDR2 SNEGSKA (reference sequence). Trimming removed 3 bases at V and 10 bases at J, with 10 bases between. The CDR3 spans 11 residues. CDR3 nucleotide sequence: TGCAGTGCTAGCTTAGATCGGGAGCAGTTCTTC. The encoded protein is CSASLDREQFF.

The genes are TRBV30 and TRBJ2-3; 8 positions agree with TRBD1. This CDR3 has 12 residues. V lost 0 bases and J lost 10; bases outside the gene matches: 3. Germline CDR1 GTSNPN, CDR2 SVGIG (reference sequence). The CDR3: CAWSVWTGPQYF. The CDR3, as DNA: TGTGCCTGGAGTGTATGGACAGGGCCGCAGTATTTT. Variable domain in full (rest from reference TRBV30 and TRBJ2-3): SQTIHQWPATLVQPVGSPLSLECTVEGTSNPNLYWYRQAAGRGLQLLFYSVGIGQISSEVPQNLSASRPQDRQFILSSKKLLLSDSGFYLCAWSVWTGPQYFGPGTRLTVL.

The CDR3 coding sequence is TGTGCCAGTAGTATCGAACAGGGGGCCAATCAGCCCCAGCATTTT. Translating gives CASSIEQGANQPQHF. The chain recombines TRBV19 with TRBJ1-5; 9 bases map to TRBD1. Germline trimming cut 3 bases from V and 3 bases from J; bases unmatched to any gene: 3. The CDR3 is 15 residues long. The V gene's germline CDR1 is LNHDA and CDR2 SQIVND (reference sequence).

J is TRBJ1-1 and V is TRBV4-1; D is uncertain. V was shortened by 6 bases and J by 0 bases, with 11 bases between the two germline ends. The CDR3 extends over 14 amino acids. The V gene's germline CDR1 is MGHRA and CDR2 YSYEKL. As DNA, the CDR3 is TGCGCCAGCAGTACGAGGTCCATGAACACTGAAGCTTTCTTT. It codes for CASSTRSMNTEAFF.

CDR3 nucleotides: TGTGCCAGTTTAGAGAGGGACTCTGGAAACACCATATATTTT. This translates into CASLERDSGNTIYF. The rearrangement joins TRBV2 to TRBJ1-3, with D hard to call. Per the germline V gene, CDR1 is SNHLY and CDR2 is FYNNEI. V shed 9 bases and J shed 0 bases, with 12 bases lying between them. The CDR3 loop spans 14 amino acids.

The V call is TRBV6-1, the J call TRBJ1-1; weak D call: TRBD1 (5 bases). The CDR3 is 14 residues long. V lost 6 bases to trimming and J lost 4 bases, with 15 bases between them. In germline, CDR1 is MNHNS, CDR2 SASEGT. The CDR3 loop reads CASRRAAGLTEAFF. CDR3 nucleotide sequence: TGTGCCAGCAGACGGGCGGCGGGGCTCACTGAAGCTTTCTTT.

This chain joins TRBV29-1 and TRBJ1-2; TRBD1 agrees at 7 bases. The CDR3 spans 13 residues. V lost 6 bases and J lost 8; bases outside the gene matches: 12. The germline V gene has CDR1 SQVTM and CDR2 ANQGSEA. The CDR3 is CSVGDSLGRGYTF. The CDR3 region has the DNA TGCAGCGTAGGGGACAGCCTAGGGAGGGGCTACACCTTC.

V is TRBV10-1 and J is TRBJ2-5; TRBD2 agrees at 9 bases. The germline V gene encodes CDR1 WNHNN and CDR2 SYGVQD (reference sequence). The CDR3 totals 13 residues. The V and J ends lost 5 bases and 5 bases, in that order; junction bases with no gene match: 3. The CDR3 here is CASSTGLAETQYF. Written as DNA, the CDR3 is TGCGCCAGCAGTACCGGACTAGCGGAGACCCAGTACTTC.

This chain joins TRBV6-1 and TRBJ2-7; D is unresolved. The length of the CDR3 is 14 residues. CDR1 and CDR2 from the germline V gene are MNHNS and SASEGT. The germline V and J ends were trimmed by 2 bases and 3 bases, with 11 bases remaining between them. The CDR3 DNA follows: TGTGCCAGCAGTGAATCGAGCTCCCGCTACGAGCAGTACTTC. Amino acid sequence: CASSESSSRYEQYF.

The chain has TRBV19 and TRBJ2-1; possible D gene TRBD1, 6 bases. V lost 6 bases and J lost 1, with 13 bases in between. The CDR3 is 15 amino acids. Germline V gene lookup returns CDR1 LNHDA and CDR2 SQIVND (reference sequence). This chain's CDR3 is CASRKGVWSYNEQFF. CDR3 coding DNA: TGTGCCAGTAGGAAGGGGGTCTGGTCCTACAATGAGCAGTTCTTC.

This clone turned up a few times. The rearrangement uses TRBV4-2 and TRBJ1-2; perhaps TRBD1 as D (5 bases). V dropped 0 bases and J dropped 0 bases, with 8 bases sitting between them. The CDR3 loop spans 15 amino acids. Germline V gives CDR1 LGHNA, CDR2 YNFKEQ. This CDR3 is CASSQEGVPNYGYTF. CDR3 DNA: TGTGCCAGCAGCCAAGAAGGGGTACCTAACTATGGCTACACCTTC.

The genes are TRBV30 and TRBJ2-3; 8 bases fit TRBD1. The CDR3 consists of 15 residues. CDR1 is GTSNPN and CDR2 is SVGIG in the germline V gene (reference sequence). V was pared by 3 bases and J by 3 bases, with 8 bases of the junction left unmatched. CDR3 in amino acids: CAWSAGTGQTDTQYF. The DNA for the CDR3 is TGTGCCTGGAGCGCCGGGACAGGTCAAACAGATACGCAGTATTTT.

The chain links TRBV19 to TRBJ1-4; 7 bases are shared with TRBD1. V was clipped by 6 bases and J by 6 bases; unmatched bases: 10. The CDR3 consists of 15 residues. Germline CDR1 and CDR2: LNHDA and SQIVND (reference sequence). CDR3 in DNA: TGTGCCAGTAGCGAACAGGGGTCCGCATATGAAAAACTGTTTTTT. It is translated as CASSEQGSAYEKLFF.

This chain connects TRBV7-3 to TRBJ1-5; 7 bases agree with TRBD1. V was pared by 1 base and J by 3 bases, with 3 bases of the junction left unmatched. This CDR3 comprises 15 residues. Germline V CDR1 and CDR2: SGHTA, FQGTGA. DNA of the CDR3: TGTGCCAGCAGCTTAAGAGGGGGCCTCAATCAGCCCCAGCATTTT. Its protein is CASSLRGGLNQPQHF.

The chain links TRBV5-1 to TRBJ1-1; a weak D match, TRBD1 (5 bases). This CDR3 has 14 amino acids. Germline V CDR1 and CDR2: SGHRS, YFSETQ. Trimming took off 0 bases at V and 3 bases at J, with 9 bases between the two ends. CDR3 residues: CASSLAKGDTEAFF. The CDR3 DNA reads TGCGCCAGCAGCTTGGCCAAAGGGGACACTGAAGCTTTCTTT.

The chain combines TRBV6-5 with TRBJ1-2; D gene ambiguous. Deletions cut 0 bases from V and 7 bases from J, with 12 bases between. CDR1 and CDR2 (germline): MNHEY, SVGAGI. This CDR3 is built from 14 residues. The CDR3 sequence: CASSYSRGRGGYTF. DNA for the CDR3: TGTGCCAGCAGTTACTCGAGAGGGCGAGGTGGCTACACCTTC.

The chain recombines TRBV9 with TRBJ2-5; 9 bases are shared with TRBD2. J gave up 5 bases and V 0 bases, and 8 bases lay outside the gene matches. CDR1 and CDR2 from the germline V gene are SGDLS and YYNGEE. The CDR3 extends over 16 amino acids. The CDR3 spells CASSVGERGAGETQYF. The CDR3 DNA reads as TGTGCCAGCAGCGTAGGGGAGCGGGGGGCGGGGGAGACCCAGTACTTC.

The chain joins TRBV9 to TRBJ2-1, with a possible D match to TRBD2 (6 bases). CDR1 and CDR2 from the germline V gene are SGDLS and YYNGEE. Trimming stripped 3 bases from V and 3 bases from J, with 13 bases between. The CDR3 is 15 amino acids. The CDR3: CASSARLGDYNEQFF. CDR3 nucleotide sequence: TGTGCCAGCAGCGCGAGACTAGGGGACTACAATGAGCAGTTCTTC.

The chain carries TRBV7-8 and TRBJ2-4; 8 bases map to TRBD2. Germline CDR1 is SGHVS and CDR2 is FQNEAQ. This CDR3 is built from 17 residues. Trimming removed 2 bases from V and 0 bases from J; junction bases left unmatched: 6. In DNA form, the CDR3 reads TGTGCCAGCAGCTTAAAACTAGCGGACCTAGCCAAAAACATTCAGTACTTC. It yields the protein CASSLKLADLAKNIQYF. The full variable domain, in which reference TRBV7-8 and TRBJ2-4 provide the parts outside the CDR3, is GAGVSQSPRYKVAKRGQDVALRCDPISGHVSLFWYQQALGQGPEFLTYFQNEAQLDKSGLPSDRFFAERPEGSVSTLKIQRTQQEDSAVYLCASSLKLADLAKNIQYFGAGTRLSVL.